By frequency in the sample, the clone carrying this TCR beta chain is large. What it binds is not known. This specimen belongs to a study of T cells in localized non-small cell lung cancer. This CDR3 comprises 14 residues. The germline V gene encodes CDR1 LNHDA and CDR2 SQIVND (reference sequence). V lost 1 base and J lost 1, with 6 bases in between. Overall study results and limits: The study found T cell clonality highest in uninvolved adjacent lung, above tumor.

The table came from immunoSEQ multiplex PCR; TCRdb's copy has only in-frame clones and leaves some out. The table records about 2,900 clones, 33% of them present only once. Sequencing was performed on normal lung tissue next to the tumor, taken before any cancer treatment. V is TRBV19 and J is TRBJ2-3; D is ambiguous. The TCR originated in a male donor aged 60 or older with stage I squamous cell lung carcinoma. Here the CDR3 DNA reads TGTGCCAGTAGTATAGCAGGAGGCACAGATACGCAGTATTTT. It specifies CASSIAGGTDTQYF. Full variable domain (outside the CDR3, taken from reference TRBV19 and TRBJ2-3): DGGITQSPKYLFRKEGQNVTLSCEQNLNHDAMYWYRQDPGQGLRLIYYSQIVNDFQKGDIAEGYSVSREKKESFPLTVTSAQKNPTAFYLCASSIAGGTDTQYFGPGTRLTVL.